The rows below give T cell receptor beta chains drawn from one sample of a study of OX40 agonist ivuxolimab in advanced cancers. Clones were read by immunoSEQ multiplex PCR, and TCRdb kept only the in-frame ones, dropping some. The data contain about 100,000 clones, 95% to 97% of them singletons. The source material was CD4+ or CD8+ T cells sorted from blood, sampled in a trial of the OX40 agonist ivuxolimab. The receptor set was obtained from an adult with an advanced solid tumor such as melanoma, head and neck, liver or kidney cancer. Each CDR3 is given with its conserved first and last residue. A D gene is named only where the DNA matches it firmly. A row's size may be missing; if present it is once, few, many or a size class.

j_call	clone_size	v_call	d_call	cdr3_nt	cdr3_aa
TRBJ1-1	once	TRBV7-9	TRBD1	TGTGCCAGCAGCTCAGACAGGGGTGTAGCTGAAGCTTTCTTT	CASSSDRGVAEAFF
TRBJ1-3	-	TRBV28	-	TGTGCCAGCAATCCCGCAACCTCTGGAAACACCATATATTTT	CASNPATSGNTIYF
TRBJ2-1	-	TRBV29-1	-	TGCAGCGTCTCTTCGCCCGGGAGCTCCTACAATGAGCAGTTCTTC	CSVSSPGSSYNEQFF
TRBJ2-7	-	TRBV28	TRBD2	TGTGCCAGCGAATCGCGGGGGTCCTCCTACGAGCAGTACTTC	CASESRGSSYEQYF
TRBJ1-2	-	TRBV6-6	-	TGTGCCAGCAGTTACAGCAGGGGTCTATTGGGCTACACCTTC	CASSYSRGLLGYTF
TRBJ2-3	-	TRBV11-3	-	TGTGCCAGCAGCCAAGGTGCGGGAGATACGCAGTATTTT	CASSQGAGDTQYF
TRBJ1-2	-	TRBV28	-	TGTGCCAGCAGTTTGGCCCGGACCGGCTACACCTTC	CASSLARTGYTF
TRBJ2-1	-	TRBV7-3	-	TGTGCCAGCAGCCTAGGCCACTACAATGAGCAGTTCTTC	CASSLGHYNEQFF
TRBJ2-2	-	TRBV21-1	-	TGTGCCACCCCGAGGGTACCCACCGGGGAGCTGTTTTTT	CATPRVPTGELFF
TRBJ1-2	-	TRBV10-2	-	TGCGCCAGCAGCGATACAGATGGCTACACCTTC	CASSDTDGYTF
TRBJ2-1	-	TRBV7-5	-	TGTGCCAGAAGCTTCTTTAAGGGGGGGACTAGCGCCTACAATGAGCAGTTCTTC	CARSFFKGGTSAYNEQFF
TRBJ1-5	-	TRBV7-8	-	TGTGCCAGCAGCTTATTTAGGGACGAGCAGTGGAGCAATCAGCCCCAGCATTTT	CASSLFRDEQWSNQPQHF
TRBJ2-2	-	TRBV5-1	-	TGCGCCAGCAGCCCCTGGGCTAGCGAATCCGGGGAGCTGTTTTTT	CASSPWASESGELFF
TRBJ1-1	-	TRBV5-4	-	TGTGCCAGCAGCCAGGCGCCTTGGGGCTCGAACACTGAAGCTTTCTTT	CASSQAPWGSNTEAFF
TRBJ2-7	-	TRBV19	-	TGTGCCAGTAGTTCCAGTGGTTACTACGAGCAGTACTTC	CASSSSGYYEQYF
TRBJ1-5	-	TRBV5-5	TRBD1	TGTGCCAGCAGTTCGGGACAGGGGGAAAGCAATCAGCCCCAGCATTTT	CASSSGQGESNQPQHF
TRBJ2-1	-	TRBV6-1	TRBD2	TGTGCCAGCAGTGTCGGACTAGCGGGAGCCAATGAGCAGTTCTTC	CASSVGLAGANEQFF
TRBJ2-1	-	TRBV6-1	-	TGTGCCAGCAGAGGGCTCACCTACAATGAGCAGTTCTTC	CASRGLTYNEQFF
TRBJ2-5	-	TRBV7-2	-	TGTGCCAGCAGCTTAGGGGGGAGCGAGGAAGAGACCCAGTACTTC	CASSLGGSEEETQYF
TRBJ2-1	-	TRBV19	-	TGTGCCAGTAGTATGGGTACCTCCAATGAGCAGTTCTTC	CASSMGTSNEQFF
TRBJ2-3	-	TRBV5-6	-	TGTGCCAGCAGCTCCTCGCTAGGGGGGGATACGCAGTATTTT	CASSSSLGGDTQYF
TRBJ2-1	-	TRBV4-1	-	TGCGCCGGCTCACCGGGGCCGAGCTCCTACAATGAGCAGTTCTTC	CAGSPGPSSYNEQFF
TRBJ2-7	-	TRBV28	-	TGTGCCAGCAGTACCCGCGCCTACGAGCAGTACTTC	CASSTRAYEQYF
TRBJ1-3	-	TRBV14	-	TGTGCCAGTCAGGCAACAGGGACTGGAAACACCATATATTTT	CASQATGTGNTIYF
TRBJ2-5	-	TRBV4-2	TRBD2	TGTGCCAGCAGCCCAGGGACTAGCGGGAGAGAGACCCAGTACTTC	CASSPGTSGRETQYF
TRBJ1-4	-	TRBV4-3	-	TGCGCCAGCAGCCCAGAACAGGGAAGAAATGAAAAACTGTTTTTT	CASSPEQGRNEKLFF
TRBJ2-2	-	TRBV5-8	-	TGTGCCAGCAGCTTGTTTAAGGGCCTGAACACCGGGGAGCTGTTTTTT	CASSLFKGLNTGELFF
TRBJ1-2	-	TRBV28	-	TGTGCCAGCAGTTTGTCGACCGGGGAGGATGGCTACACCTTC	CASSLSTGEDGYTF
TRBJ2-5	-	TRBV27	TRBD1	TGTGCCAGCAGTCCGACCGGGACAGTCCTAATTGGGACCCAGTACTTC	CASSPTGTVLIGTQYF
TRBJ1-4	-	TRBV4-3	TRBD1	TGCGCCAGCAGCCAAGGGACAGGGGTACAGGAAAAACTGTTTTTT	CASSQGTGVQEKLFF
TRBJ1-1	-	TRBV27	-	TGTGCCAGCAGTTTGGGGGGGGTCACGAACACTGAAGCTTTCTTT	CASSLGGVTNTEAFF
TRBJ1-1	-	TRBV19	-	TGTGCCAGTAGGGGGTTTCTAATTGAAGCTTTCTTT	CASRGFLIEAFF
TRBJ1-2	-	TRBV19	TRBD1	TGTGCCAGTAGTATTGACGTCACAGGGGGCGTTGGCTACACCTTC	CASSIDVTGGVGYTF
TRBJ2-7	once	TRBV6-5	-	TGTGCCAGCAGTTACGGAGGGTCCTACGAGCAGTACTTC	CASSYGGSYEQYF
TRBJ2-5	-	TRBV7-9	TRBD2	TGTGCCAGCAGCGCGGGACTAGCGGGAGGCCTTCAAGAGACCCAGTACTTC	CASSAGLAGGLQETQYF
TRBJ2-7	-	TRBV27	-	TGTGCCAGCAGTTTGAGGGGCTCCTACGAGCAGTACTTC	CASSLRGSYEQYF
TRBJ1-2	-	TRBV25-1	-	TGTGCCAGCCTTTCTCCAGAGGGGGTCGGCTACACCTTC	CASLSPEGVGYTF
TRBJ2-7	-	TRBV14	-	TGTGCCAGCAGCCAAGTGAAGGACACGTTCGGCTACGAGCAGTACTTC	CASSQVKDTFGYEQYF
TRBJ1-4	-	TRBV5-6	TRBD1	TGTGCCAGCAGCTGGGACAGGGGACGGAGGGAAAAACTGTTTTTT	CASSWDRGRREKLFF
TRBJ2-7	once	TRBV28	-	TGTGCCAGCACCCACCCACTTGGACAGCCTAGCTCCTACGAGCAGTACTTC	CASTHPLGQPSSYEQYF
TRBJ1-1	-	TRBV9	TRBD1	TGTGCCAGCAGCGCGTCAGGGGGCTCGGACACTGAAGCTTTCTTT	CASSASGGSDTEAFF
TRBJ2-1	-	TRBV27	-	TGTGCCAGCAGTGACCGACAGGTACTCAATGAGCAGTTCTTC	CASSDRQVLNEQFF
TRBJ1-1	few	TRBV7-3	-	TGTGCCAGCAGCGTCGGGATGAACACTGAAGCTTTCTTT	CASSVGMNTEAFF
TRBJ2-2	-	TRBV2	-	TGTGCCAGCAGTCCGACAGGGAACACCGGGGAGCTGTTTTTT	CASSPTGNTGELFF
TRBJ1-2	-	TRBV14	TRBD1	TGTGCCAGCAGCCAGGGGACAGCCTATGGCTACACCTTC	CASSQGTAYGYTF
TRBJ2-2	-	TRBV4-1	TRBD2	TGCGCCAGCAGCCAAGAGTCCGGGACTAGGGCTACCGGGGAGCTGTTTTTT	CASSQESGTRATGELFF
TRBJ2-2	-	TRBV11-2	TRBD2	TGTGCCAGCAGCTTAAGTCTAGGCGGGAGAAACACCGGGGAGCTGTTTTTT	CASSLSLGGRNTGELFF
TRBJ2-1	-	TRBV5-1	-	TGCGCCAGCAGCTTGGAGGGGGACAATGAGCAGTTCTTC	CASSLEGDNEQFF
TRBJ2-2	-	TRBV4-1	-	TGCGCCAGCAGCCAAGATACCCGATTCACCGGGGAGCTGTTTTTT	CASSQDTRFTGELFF
TRBJ1-2	-	TRBV13	-	TGTGCCAGCTCGGGGAGGGGGAATGGCTACACCTTC	CASSGRGNGYTF
TRBJ1-2	once	TRBV7-9	-	TGTGCCAGCAGCTTCGGTGGCTACACCTTC	CASSFGGYTF
TRBJ2-7	-	TRBV4-1	TRBD2	TGCGCCAGCAGCCAAGGACTAGCGGGTGGTCTGGAGCAGTACTTC	CASSQGLAGGLEQYF